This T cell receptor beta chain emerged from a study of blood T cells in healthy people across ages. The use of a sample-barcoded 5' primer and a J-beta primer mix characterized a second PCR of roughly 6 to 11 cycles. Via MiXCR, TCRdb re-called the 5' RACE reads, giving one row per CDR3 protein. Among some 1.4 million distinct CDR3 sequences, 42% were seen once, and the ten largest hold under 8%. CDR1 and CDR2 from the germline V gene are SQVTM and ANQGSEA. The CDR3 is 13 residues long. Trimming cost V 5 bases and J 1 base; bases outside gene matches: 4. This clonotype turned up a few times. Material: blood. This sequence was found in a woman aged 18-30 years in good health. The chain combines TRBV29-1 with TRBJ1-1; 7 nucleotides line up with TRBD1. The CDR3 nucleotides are TGCAGCGTTAATGGACAGGCGAACACTGAAGCTTTCTTT. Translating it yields CSVNGQANTEAFF.